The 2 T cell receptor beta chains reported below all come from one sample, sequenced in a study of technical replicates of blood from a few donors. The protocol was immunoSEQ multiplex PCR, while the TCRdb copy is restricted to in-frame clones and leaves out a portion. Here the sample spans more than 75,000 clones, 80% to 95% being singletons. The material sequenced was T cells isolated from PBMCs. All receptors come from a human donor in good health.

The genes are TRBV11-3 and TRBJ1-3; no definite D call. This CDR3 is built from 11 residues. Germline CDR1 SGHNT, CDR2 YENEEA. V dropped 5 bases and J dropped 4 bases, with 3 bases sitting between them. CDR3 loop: CASSPGNTIYF. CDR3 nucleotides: TGTGCCAGCAGCCCAGGAAACACCATATATTTT.

CDR3 DNA: TGTGCCAGTAGTATGCGTCGGACTAGCGGGAGGGCACTTGAGACCCAGTACTTC. Protein sequence: CASSMRRTSGRALETQYF. The J gene is TRBJ2-5, the V gene TRBV19; 15 nucleotides align to TRBD2. This CDR3 has 18 amino acids. The trim removed 3 bases at V and 5 bases at J, leaving 10 bases unmatched. CDR1 and CDR2 (germline): LNHDA, SQIVND (reference sequence).